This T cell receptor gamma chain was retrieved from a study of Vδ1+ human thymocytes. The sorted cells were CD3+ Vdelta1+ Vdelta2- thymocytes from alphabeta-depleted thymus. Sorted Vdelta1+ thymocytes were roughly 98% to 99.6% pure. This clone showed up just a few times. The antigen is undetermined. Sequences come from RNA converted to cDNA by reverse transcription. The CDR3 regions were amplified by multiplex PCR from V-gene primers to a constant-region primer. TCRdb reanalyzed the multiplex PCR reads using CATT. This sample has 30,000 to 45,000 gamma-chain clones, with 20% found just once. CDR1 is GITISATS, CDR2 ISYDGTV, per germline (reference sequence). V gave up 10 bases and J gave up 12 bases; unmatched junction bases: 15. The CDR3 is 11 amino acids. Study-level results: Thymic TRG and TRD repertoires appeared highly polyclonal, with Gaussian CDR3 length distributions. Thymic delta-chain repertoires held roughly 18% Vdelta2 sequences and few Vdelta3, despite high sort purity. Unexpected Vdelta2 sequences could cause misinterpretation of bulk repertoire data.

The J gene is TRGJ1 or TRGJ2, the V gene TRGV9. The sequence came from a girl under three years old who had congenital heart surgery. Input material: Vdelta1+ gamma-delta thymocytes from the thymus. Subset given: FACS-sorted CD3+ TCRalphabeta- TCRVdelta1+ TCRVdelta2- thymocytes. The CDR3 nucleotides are TGTGCCTTCAGCTCTATGAATTGGAAACTCTTT. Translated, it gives CAFSSMNWKLF.